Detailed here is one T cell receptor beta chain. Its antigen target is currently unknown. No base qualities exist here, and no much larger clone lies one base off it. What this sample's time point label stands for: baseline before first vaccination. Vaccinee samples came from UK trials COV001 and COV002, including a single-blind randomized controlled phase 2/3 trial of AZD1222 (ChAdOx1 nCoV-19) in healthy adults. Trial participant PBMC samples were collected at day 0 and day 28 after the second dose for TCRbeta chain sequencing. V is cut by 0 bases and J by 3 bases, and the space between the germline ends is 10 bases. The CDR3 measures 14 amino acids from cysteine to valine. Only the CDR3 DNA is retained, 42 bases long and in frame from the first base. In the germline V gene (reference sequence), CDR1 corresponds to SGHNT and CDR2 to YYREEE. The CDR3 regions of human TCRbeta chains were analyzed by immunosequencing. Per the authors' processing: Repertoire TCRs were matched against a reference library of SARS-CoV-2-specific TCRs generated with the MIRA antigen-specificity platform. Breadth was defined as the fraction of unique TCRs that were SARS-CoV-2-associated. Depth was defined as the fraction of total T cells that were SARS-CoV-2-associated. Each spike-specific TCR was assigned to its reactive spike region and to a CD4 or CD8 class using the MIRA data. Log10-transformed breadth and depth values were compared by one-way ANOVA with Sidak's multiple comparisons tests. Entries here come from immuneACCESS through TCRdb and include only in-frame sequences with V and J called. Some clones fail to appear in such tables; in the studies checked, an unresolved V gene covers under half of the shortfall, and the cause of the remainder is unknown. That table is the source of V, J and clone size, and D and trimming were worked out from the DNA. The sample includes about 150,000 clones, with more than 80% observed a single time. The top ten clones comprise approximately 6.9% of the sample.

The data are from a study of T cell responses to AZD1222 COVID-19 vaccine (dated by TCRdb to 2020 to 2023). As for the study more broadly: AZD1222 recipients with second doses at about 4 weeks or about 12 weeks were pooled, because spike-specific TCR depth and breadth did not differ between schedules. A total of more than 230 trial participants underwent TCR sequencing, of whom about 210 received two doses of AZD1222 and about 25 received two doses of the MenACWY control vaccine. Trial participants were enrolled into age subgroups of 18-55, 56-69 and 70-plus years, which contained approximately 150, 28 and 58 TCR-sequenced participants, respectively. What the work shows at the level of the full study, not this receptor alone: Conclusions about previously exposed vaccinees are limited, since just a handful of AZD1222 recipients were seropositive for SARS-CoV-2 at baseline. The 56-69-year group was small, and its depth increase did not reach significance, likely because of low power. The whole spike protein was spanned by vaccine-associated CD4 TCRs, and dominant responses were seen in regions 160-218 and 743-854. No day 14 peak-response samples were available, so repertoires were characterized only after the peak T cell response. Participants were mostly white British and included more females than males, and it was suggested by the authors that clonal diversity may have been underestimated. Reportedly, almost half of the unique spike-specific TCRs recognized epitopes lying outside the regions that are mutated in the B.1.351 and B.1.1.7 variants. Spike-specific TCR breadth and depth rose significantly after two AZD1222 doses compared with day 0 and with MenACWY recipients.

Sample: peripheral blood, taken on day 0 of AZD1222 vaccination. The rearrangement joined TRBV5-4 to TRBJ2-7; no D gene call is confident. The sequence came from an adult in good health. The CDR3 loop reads CASSLGGLIYEQYV. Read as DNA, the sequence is TGTGCCAGCAGCTTGGGAGGTCTCATCTACGAGCAGTACGTC.